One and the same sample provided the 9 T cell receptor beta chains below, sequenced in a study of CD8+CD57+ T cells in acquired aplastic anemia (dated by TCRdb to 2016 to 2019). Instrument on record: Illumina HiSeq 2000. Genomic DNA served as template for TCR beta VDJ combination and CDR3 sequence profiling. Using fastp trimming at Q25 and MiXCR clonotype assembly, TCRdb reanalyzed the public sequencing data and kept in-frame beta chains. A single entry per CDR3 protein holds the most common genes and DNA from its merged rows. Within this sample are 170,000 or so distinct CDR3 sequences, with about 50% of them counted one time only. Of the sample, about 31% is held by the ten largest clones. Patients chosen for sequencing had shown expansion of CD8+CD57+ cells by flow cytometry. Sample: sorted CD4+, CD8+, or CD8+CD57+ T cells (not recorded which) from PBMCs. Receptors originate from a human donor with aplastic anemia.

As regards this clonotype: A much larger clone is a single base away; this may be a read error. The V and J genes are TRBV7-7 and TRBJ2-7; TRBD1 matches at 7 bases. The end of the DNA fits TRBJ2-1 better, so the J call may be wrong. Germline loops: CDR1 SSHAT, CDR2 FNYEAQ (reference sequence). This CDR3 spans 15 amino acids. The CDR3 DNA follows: TGTGCTAGCAGCGCCCCCGGGACAGCCAATAATGAGCAGTTCTTC. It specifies CASSAPGTANNEQFF.

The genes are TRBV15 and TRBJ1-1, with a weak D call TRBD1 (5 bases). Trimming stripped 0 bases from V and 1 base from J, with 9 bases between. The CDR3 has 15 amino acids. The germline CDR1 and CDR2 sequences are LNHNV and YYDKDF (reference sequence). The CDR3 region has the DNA TGTGCCACCAGCAGAGATCGGAGGGGGAACACTGAAGCTTTCTTT. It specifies CATSRDRRGNTEAFF.

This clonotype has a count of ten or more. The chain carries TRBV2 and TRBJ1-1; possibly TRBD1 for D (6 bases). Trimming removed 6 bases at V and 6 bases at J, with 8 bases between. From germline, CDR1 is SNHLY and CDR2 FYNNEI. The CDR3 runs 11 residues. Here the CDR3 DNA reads TGTGCCAGCAGGAGGGGGTCTGAAGCTTTCTTT. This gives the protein CASRRGSEAFF.

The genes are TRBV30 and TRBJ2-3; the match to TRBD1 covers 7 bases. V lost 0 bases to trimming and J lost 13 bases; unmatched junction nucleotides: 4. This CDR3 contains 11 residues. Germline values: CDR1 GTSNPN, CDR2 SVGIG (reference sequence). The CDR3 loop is CAWSVDRVEYF. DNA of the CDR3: TGTGCCTGGAGTGTAGACAGGGTGGAGTATTTT.

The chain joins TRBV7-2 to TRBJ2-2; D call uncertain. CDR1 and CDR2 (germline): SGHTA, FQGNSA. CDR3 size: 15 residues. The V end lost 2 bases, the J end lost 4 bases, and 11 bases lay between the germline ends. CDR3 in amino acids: CASSLTRPSTGELFF. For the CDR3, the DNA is TGTGCCAGCAGCTTAACCCGGCCCTCCACCGGGGAGCTGTTTTTT. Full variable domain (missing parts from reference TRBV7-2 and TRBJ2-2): GAGVSQSPSNKVTEKGKDVELRCDPISGHTALYWYRQSLGQGLEFLIYFQGNSAPDKSGLPSDRFSAERTGGSVSTLTIQRTQQEDSAVYLCASSLTRPSTGELFFGEGSRLTVL.

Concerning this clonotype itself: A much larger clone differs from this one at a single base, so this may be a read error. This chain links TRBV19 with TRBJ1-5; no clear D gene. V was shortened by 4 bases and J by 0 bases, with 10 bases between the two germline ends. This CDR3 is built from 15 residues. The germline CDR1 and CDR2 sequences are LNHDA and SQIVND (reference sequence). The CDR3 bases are TGTGCCAGTAGTAACAGTGGTTATAGCAATCAGCCCCAGCATTTT. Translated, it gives CASSNSGYSNQPQHF.

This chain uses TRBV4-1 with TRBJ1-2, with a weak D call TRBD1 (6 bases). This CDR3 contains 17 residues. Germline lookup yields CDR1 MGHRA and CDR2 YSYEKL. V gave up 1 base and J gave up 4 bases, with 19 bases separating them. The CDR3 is CASSQVSLDRGFYGYTF. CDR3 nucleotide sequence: TGCGCCAGCAGCCAAGTCTCATTGGACAGAGGTTTCTATGGCTACACCTTC.

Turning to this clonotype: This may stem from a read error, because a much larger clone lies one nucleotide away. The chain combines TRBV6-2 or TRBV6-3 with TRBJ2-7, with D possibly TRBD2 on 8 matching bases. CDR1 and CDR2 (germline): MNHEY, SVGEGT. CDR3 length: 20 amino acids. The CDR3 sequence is CAISYISQPATGTSSYEQYF. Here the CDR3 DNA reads TGTGCCATCAGTTACATAAGCCAACCCGCGACAGGGACTAGCTCCTACGAGCAGTACTTC.

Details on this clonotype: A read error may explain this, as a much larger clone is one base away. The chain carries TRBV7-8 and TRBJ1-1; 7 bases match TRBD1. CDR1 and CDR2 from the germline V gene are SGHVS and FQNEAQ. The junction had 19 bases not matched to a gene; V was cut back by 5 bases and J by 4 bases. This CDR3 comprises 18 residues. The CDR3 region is CASSLQQGPLERGTEAFF. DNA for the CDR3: TGTGCCAGCAGCCTCCAACAGGGGCCCCTAGAGAGGGGCACTGAAGCTTTCTTT.